The 19 T cell receptor beta chains below all came from one sample that was sequenced in a study of cytomegalovirus exposure and HLA in healthy donors. PCR amplification relied on 60 Vbeta primers (plus 13 Jbeta primers). This table comes from immunoSEQ multiplex PCR, and its TCRdb copy is limited to in-frame clones, with some not included. This sample has roughly 170,000 clones, with more than 70% found just once. The specimen sequenced was PBMCs. The receptors derive from a woman aged 45 to 65 in good health and CMV-seropositive.

V usage is TRBV28 and J usage is TRBJ1-5; 9 bases fit TRBD1. J lost 3 bases, V lost 5 bases, and 2 bases had no gene match. The CDR3 is 14 residues long. Germline lookup yields CDR1 MDHEN and CDR2 SYDVKM. The CDR3: CASSTGGPNQPQHF. CDR3 nucleotide sequence: TGTGCCAGCAGTACAGGGGGCCCCAATCAGCCCCAGCATTTT.

The chain is built from TRBV10-2 and TRBJ2-1, with 8 bases that match TRBD2. CDR1 and CDR2 (germline): WSHSY, SAAADI. Germline trimming cut 1 base from V and 4 bases from J; bases unmatched to any gene: 12. There are 18 residues in the CDR3. In DNA form, the CDR3 reads TGCGCCAGCAGTGAGTTGGGAAAAGTGAGCGGGAGTTACAATGAGCAGTTCTTC. Translating it yields CASSELGKVSGSYNEQFF.

The V gene is TRBV4-2, the J gene TRBJ2-7; 7 bases agree with TRBD2. The J call may be wrong; the DNA end is better matched by TRBJ2-1. The length of the CDR3 is 17 residues. CDR1 is LGHNA, CDR2 YNFKEQ, per germline. The DNA for the CDR3 is TGTGCCAGCAGCCAAGGTTTAGTCAGGGAGGGGTACAATGAGCAGTTCTTC. Amino acid sequence: CASSQGLVREGYNEQFF.

This sequence joins TRBV28 and TRBJ2-1, with a tentative D call TRBD2 (5 bases). CDR3 length: 15 amino acids. V lost 1 base and J lost 6, with 13 bases in between. Germline CDR1 and CDR2: MDHEN and SYDVKM. CDR3 nucleotide sequence: TGTGCCAGCAGTTTATACACTAGGATCGGCAATGAGCAGTTCTTC. Translated, it gives CASSLYTRIGNEQFF.

The chain carries TRBV11-2 and TRBJ2-7; TRBD2 is a possible D gene (6 bases). V dropped 0 bases and J dropped 3 bases, with 18 bases sitting between them. The germline CDR1 and CDR2 sequences are SGHAT and FQNNGV. This CDR3 spans 17 amino acids. The CDR3 sequence: CASSLDRKRRGLYEQYF. The DNA for the CDR3 is TGTGCCAGCAGCTTAGATCGCAAACGTCGGGGACTCTACGAGCAGTACTTC. Filled out from reference TRBV11-2 and TRBJ2-7, the complete variable domain reads EAGVAQSPRYKIIEKRQSVAFWCNPISGHATLYWYQQILGQGPKLLIQFQNNGVVDDSQLPKDRFSAERLKGVDSTLKIQPAKLEDSAVYLCASSLDRKRRGLYEQYFGPGTRLTVT.

As regards this clone: A read error may produce the germline difference seen at one junction end. The V gene is TRBV29-1, the J gene TRBJ2-7; D is perhaps TRBD1 (6 bases). The CDR3 is 13 amino acids. Germline-derived CDR1 and CDR2 are SQVTM and ANQGSEA. CDR3 residues: CSTLQGPFYGQYF. In nucleotides, the CDR3 is TGCAGTACACTGCAGGGGCCGTTCTACGGGCAGTACTTC.

V usage is TRBV28 and J usage is TRBJ2-3, with 7 bases lining up with TRBD1. This CDR3 comprises 15 residues. V lost 3 bases, J lost 2 bases, and 5 bases stayed unmatched. The germline V gene encodes CDR1 MDHEN and CDR2 SYDVKM. The CDR3: CASSFSQGDTDTQYF. DNA of the CDR3: TGTGCCAGCAGTTTTTCCCAGGGGGACACAGATACGCAGTATTTT.

V gene TRBV7-2 combines with J gene TRBJ2-5; TRBD2 matches 14 bases. The germline V gene encodes CDR1 SGHTA and CDR2 FQGNSA. The CDR3 spans 15 residues. V dropped 4 bases and J dropped 4; count of bases not matched to a gene: 2. For the CDR3, the DNA is TGTGCCAGCAGCTCCGGACTAGCGGGGGGAGAGACCCAGTACTTC. Its protein is CASSSGLAGGETQYF.

The CDR3 region has the DNA TGTGCCAGCAGCTCCTTGGGAGGTACCGAGCAGTACTTC. Its protein product is CASSSLGGTEQYF. The gene calls are TRBV6-4 and TRBJ2-7; D is possibly TRBD2 (6 bases). Trimming took 6 bases from V and 6 from J, leaving 15 bases between them. In germline, CDR1 is MRHNA, CDR2 SNTAGT. The CDR3 loop spans 13 amino acids.

The genes are TRBV6-1 and TRBJ1-2; 8 nucleotides match TRBD1. Germline V CDR1 and CDR2: MNHNS, SASEGT. This CDR3 has 12 residues. V gave up 5 bases and J gave up 6 bases; unmatched junction bases: 2. In nucleotides, the CDR3 is TGTGCCAGCAGTAGACAGGGGCATGGCTACACCTTC. This encodes CASSRQGHGYTF.

This clone was counted a single time. This chain links TRBV9 with TRBJ1-1; D might be TRBD1 (5 bases). The CDR3 runs 15 residues. Per germline, CDR1 SGDLS and CDR2 YYNGEE. V was pared by 6 bases and J by 3 bases, with 18 bases between. CDR3 sequence: CASTYLPAGDTEAFF. In nucleotides, the CDR3 is TGTGCCAGCACCTACCTTCCAGCGGGGGACACTGAAGCTTTCTTT.

The genes are TRBV2 and TRBJ2-3, with TRBD2 matching 9 bases. Germline CDR1 SNHLY, CDR2 FYNNEI. This CDR3 contains 15 residues. V was pared by 8 bases and J by 5 bases, with 11 bases of the junction left unmatched. The CDR3 DNA reads TGTGCCAGCCGTCGCGGGAGGGCCGTTGGAGATACGCAGTATTTT. The encoded protein is CASRRGRAVGDTQYF. Supplemented by reference TRBV2 and TRBJ2-3, the full variable domain reads EPEVTQTPSHQVTQMGQEVILRCVPISNHLYFYWYRQILGQKVEFLVSFYNNEISEKSEIFDDQFSVERPDGSNFTLKIRSTKLEDSAMYFCASRRGRAVGDTQYFGPGTRLTVL.

The chain uses TRBV20-1 and TRBJ2-5; unclear D gene. The end of the DNA is better explained by TRBJ2-7, so the J call may be wrong. The CDR3 is 11 amino acids. Germline V gives CDR1 DFQATT, CDR2 SNEGSKA (reference sequence). The CDR3 DNA reads TGCAGTGCTAGACAGGACTACGAGCAGTACTTC. As protein: CSARQDYEQYF.

This rearrangement joins TRBV4-3 to TRBJ2-5; no firm D call. V lost 0 bases and J 2 bases, leaving 10 bases between the germline ends. Germline V gives CDR1 LGHNA, CDR2 YSLEER. The CDR3 is 15 residues long. CDR3 loop: CASSQDWSPQETQYF. The CDR3 bases are TGCGCCAGCAGCCAAGACTGGAGTCCACAAGAGACCCAGTACTTC.

With respect to this clone: The junction departs from the called germline gene at one end, perhaps through a read error. The chain couples TRBV7-9 to TRBJ2-5, with TRBD2 identical over 12 bases. Germline CDR1 reads SEHNR; CDR2 reads FQNEAQ (reference sequence). The CDR3 is 18 amino acids. Here the CDR3 reads CSSSPPSGRARGEETQYF. CDR3 DNA sequence: TGTTCCAGCAGCCCACCTAGCGGGAGGGCCCGGGGGGAAGAGACCCAGTACTTC. The full variable domain, in which reference TRBV7-9 and TRBJ2-5 provide the parts outside the CDR3, is DTGVSQNPRHKITKRGQNVTFRCDPISEHNRLYWYRQTLGQGPEFLTYFQNEAQLEKSRLLSDRFSAERPKGSFSTLEIQRTEQGDSAMYLCSSSPPSGRARGEETQYFGPGTRLLVL.

This chain joins TRBV19 and TRBJ2-1; TRBD2 agrees at 12 bases. This CDR3 comprises 19 residues. Germline CDR1 LNHDA, CDR2 SQIVND (reference sequence). The ends lost 8 bases at V and 2 bases at J; junction bases unmatched: 16. The CDR3: CASSRRPSGGAGAYNEQFF. The DNA for the CDR3 is TGTGCCAGTTCCAGGCGTCCTAGCGGGGGGGCGGGTGCCTACAATGAGCAGTTCTTC.

This chain connects TRBV5-1 to TRBJ1-2, with D possibly matching TRBD1 (5 bases). CDR1 is SGHRS, CDR2 YFSETQ, per germline. CDR3 length equals 13 residues. The V and J ends lost 5 bases and 6 bases respectively, with 14 bases between them. For the CDR3, the DNA is TGCGCCAGCAGTATAGGGGTGGAAGATGGCTACACCTTC. It encodes CASSIGVEDGYTF.

The V gene is TRBV5-4, the J gene TRBJ1-5; 9 nucleotides match TRBD1. V lost 4 bases to trimming and J lost 4 bases; unmatched junction nucleotides: 3. The CDR3 extends over 14 amino acids. Germline CDR1 SGHNT, CDR2 YYREEE (reference sequence). In DNA, the CDR3 is TGTGCCAGCAGCCCGGGACAGGGAAATCAGCCCCAGCATTTT. It specifies CASSPGQGNQPQHF.

V usage is TRBV29-1 and J usage is TRBJ2-7, with TRBD1 matching over 12 bases. CDR3 length equals 16 residues. The trim removed 6 bases at V and 6 bases at J, leaving 15 bases unmatched. Germline V lookup: CDR1 SQVTM, CDR2 ANQGSEA. The CDR3 DNA sequence: TGCAGCGTGGCATATATTCCGGGACAGGGGGCGACCGAGCAGTACTTC. Protein: CSVAYIPGQGATEQYF.